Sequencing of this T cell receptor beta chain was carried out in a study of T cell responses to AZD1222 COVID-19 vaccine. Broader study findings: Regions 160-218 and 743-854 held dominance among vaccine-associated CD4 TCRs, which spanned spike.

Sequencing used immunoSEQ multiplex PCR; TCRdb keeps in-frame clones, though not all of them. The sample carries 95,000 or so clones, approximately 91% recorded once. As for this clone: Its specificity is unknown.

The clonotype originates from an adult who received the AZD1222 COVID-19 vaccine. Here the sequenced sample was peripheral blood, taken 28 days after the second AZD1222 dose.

The CDR3 is CASSPGRGSNEQFF. The CDR3 DNA reads as TGTGCCAGCAGTCCCGGACGGGGGTCAAATGAGCAGTTCTTC. The rearrangement uses TRBV7-2 and TRBJ2-1; D might be TRBD2 (6 bases). The CDR3 runs to 14 residues. Looked up from germline, CDR1 is SGHTA and CDR2 is FQGNSA. V was pared by 6 bases and J by 7 bases, with 16 bases between.